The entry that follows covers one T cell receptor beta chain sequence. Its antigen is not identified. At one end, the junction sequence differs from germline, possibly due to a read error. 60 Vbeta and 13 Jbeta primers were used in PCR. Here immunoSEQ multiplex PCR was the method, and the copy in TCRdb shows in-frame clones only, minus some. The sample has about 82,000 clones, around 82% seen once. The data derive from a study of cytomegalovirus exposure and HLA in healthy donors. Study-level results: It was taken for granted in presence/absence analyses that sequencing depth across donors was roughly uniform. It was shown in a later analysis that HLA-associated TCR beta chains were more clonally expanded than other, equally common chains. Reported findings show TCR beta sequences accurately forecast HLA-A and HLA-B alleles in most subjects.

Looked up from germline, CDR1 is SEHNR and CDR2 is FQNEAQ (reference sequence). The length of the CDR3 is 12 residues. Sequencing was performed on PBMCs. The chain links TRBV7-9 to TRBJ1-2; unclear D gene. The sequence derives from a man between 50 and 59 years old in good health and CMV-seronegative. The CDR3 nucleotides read TGTTCCAGCAGCACCTCTATGTATGGCTACACCTTC. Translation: CSSSTSMYGYTF.